This T cell receptor beta chain emerged from a study of cytomegalovirus exposure and HLA in healthy donors. Whole-study results and caveats: A later analysis revealed that TCR association rates differed between HLA loci, peaking at DRB1 and bottoming out at HLA-C.

Researchers ran the PCR with 60 Vbeta and 13 Jbeta primers. Sequencing was performed with immunoSEQ multiplex PCR; in TCRdb, only in-frame clones are kept and a portion is missing. This table holds about 160,000 clones, over 60% found once. As for this clone: As yet, its antigen is unknown.

The clonotype was recovered from a woman aged 45-65 years in good health and CMV-seropositive. The specimen sequenced was PBMCs.

CDR3 sequence (DNA): TGTGCCAGCAGTTACAGACACAGGGGTTATGGCTACACCTTC. Translating gives CASSYRHRGYGYTF. J is TRBJ1-2 and V is TRBV6-5; 7 bases fit TRBD1. CDR1 and CDR2 (germline): MNHEY, SVGAGI. J gave up 5 bases and V 2 bases, and 5 bases lay outside the gene matches. The CDR3 consists of 14 residues.